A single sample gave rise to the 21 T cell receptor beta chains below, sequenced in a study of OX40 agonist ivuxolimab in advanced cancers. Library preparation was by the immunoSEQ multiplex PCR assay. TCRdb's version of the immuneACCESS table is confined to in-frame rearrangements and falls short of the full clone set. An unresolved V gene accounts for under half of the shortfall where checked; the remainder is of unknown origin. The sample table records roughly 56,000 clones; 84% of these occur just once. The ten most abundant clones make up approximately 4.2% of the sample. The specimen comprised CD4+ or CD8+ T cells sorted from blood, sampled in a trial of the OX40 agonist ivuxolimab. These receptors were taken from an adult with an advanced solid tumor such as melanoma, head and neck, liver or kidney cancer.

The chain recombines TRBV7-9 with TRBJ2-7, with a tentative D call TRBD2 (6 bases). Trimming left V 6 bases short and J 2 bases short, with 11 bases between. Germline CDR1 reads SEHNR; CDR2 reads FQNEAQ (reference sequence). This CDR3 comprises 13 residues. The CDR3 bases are TGTGCCAGCAGTGGGGGGTCCCCCTACGAGCAGTACTTC. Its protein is CASSGGSPYEQYF.

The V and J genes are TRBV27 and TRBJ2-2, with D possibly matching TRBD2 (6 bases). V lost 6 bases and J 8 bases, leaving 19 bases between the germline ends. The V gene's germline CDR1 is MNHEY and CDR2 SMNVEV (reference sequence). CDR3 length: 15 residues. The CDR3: CASRRLAVGGGELFF. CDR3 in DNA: TGTGCCAGCAGACGCCTGGCGGTGGGGGGTGGGGAGCTGTTTTTT.

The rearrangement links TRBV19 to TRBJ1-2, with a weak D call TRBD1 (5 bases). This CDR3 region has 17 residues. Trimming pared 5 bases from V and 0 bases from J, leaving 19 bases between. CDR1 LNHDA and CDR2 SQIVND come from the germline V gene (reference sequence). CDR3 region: CASSSWDRKTANYGYTF. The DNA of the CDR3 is TGTGCCAGTAGTTCCTGGGACCGCAAGACAGCTAACTATGGCTACACCTTC.

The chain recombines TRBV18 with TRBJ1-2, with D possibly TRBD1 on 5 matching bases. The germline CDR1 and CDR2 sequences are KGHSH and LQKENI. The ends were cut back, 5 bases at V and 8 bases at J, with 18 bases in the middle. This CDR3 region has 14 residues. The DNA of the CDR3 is TGTGCCAGCTCATCCCCGACAGCCCCCGGCGGCTACACCTTC. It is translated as CASSSPTAPGGYTF. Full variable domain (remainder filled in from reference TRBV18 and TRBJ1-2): NAGVMQNPRHLVRRRGQEARLRCSPMKGHSHVYWYRQLPEEGLKFMVYLQKENIIDESGMPKERFSAEFPKEGPSILRIQQVVRGDSAAYFCASSSPTAPGGYTFGSGTRLTVV.

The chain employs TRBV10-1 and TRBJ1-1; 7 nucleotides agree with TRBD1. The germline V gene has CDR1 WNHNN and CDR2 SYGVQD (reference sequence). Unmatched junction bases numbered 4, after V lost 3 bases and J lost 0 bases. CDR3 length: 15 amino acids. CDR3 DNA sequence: TGCGCCAGCAGTGAAAGGGGACAGTTGAACACTGAAGCTTTCTTT. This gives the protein CASSERGQLNTEAFF.

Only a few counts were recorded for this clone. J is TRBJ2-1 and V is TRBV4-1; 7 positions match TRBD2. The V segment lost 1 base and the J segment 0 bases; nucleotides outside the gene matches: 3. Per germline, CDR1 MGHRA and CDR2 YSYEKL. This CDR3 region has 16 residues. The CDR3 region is CASSQVGGSSYNEQFF. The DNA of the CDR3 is TGCGCCAGCAGCCAAGTTGGCGGGAGCTCCTACAATGAGCAGTTCTTC.

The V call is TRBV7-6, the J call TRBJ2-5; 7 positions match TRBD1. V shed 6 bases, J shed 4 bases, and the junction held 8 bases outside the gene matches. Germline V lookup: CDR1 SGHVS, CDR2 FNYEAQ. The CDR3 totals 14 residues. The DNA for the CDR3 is TGTGCCAGCAGGCAAGGGGGCGCAGGAGAGACCCAGTACTTC. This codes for CASRQGGAGETQYF.

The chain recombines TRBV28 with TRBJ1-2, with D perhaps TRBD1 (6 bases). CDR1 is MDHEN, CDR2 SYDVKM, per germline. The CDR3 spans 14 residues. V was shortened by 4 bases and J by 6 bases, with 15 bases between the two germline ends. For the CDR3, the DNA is TGTGCCAGCAGTTCCTCAGGGGCGGTAAATGGCTACACCTTC. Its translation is CASSSSGAVNGYTF.

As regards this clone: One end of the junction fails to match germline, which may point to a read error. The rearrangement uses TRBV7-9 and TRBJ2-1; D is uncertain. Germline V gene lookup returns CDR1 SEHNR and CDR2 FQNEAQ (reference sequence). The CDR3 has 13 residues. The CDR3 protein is CASNLPVYSEQFF. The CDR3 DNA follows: TGTGCCAGCAACTTACCAGTCTACAGTGAGCAGTTCTTC.

The CDR3: CASSEGLAGNEQFF. CDR3 bases: TGTGCCAGCAGTGAGGGTCTAGCCGGCAATGAGCAGTTCTTC. The chain carries TRBV2 and TRBJ2-1, with D possibly being TRBD2 (5 bases). The germline CDR1 and CDR2 sequences are SNHLY and FYNNEI. The V end was cut by 3 bases, the J end by 6 bases, with 12 bases between. The CDR3 is 14 amino acids. The whole variable domain, remainder taken from reference TRBV2 and TRBJ2-1, is EPEVTQTPSHQVTQMGQEVILRCVPISNHLYFYWYRQILGQKVEFLVSFYNNEISEKSEIFDDQFSVERPDGSNFTLKIRSTKLEDSAMYFCASSEGLAGNEQFFGPGTRLTVL.

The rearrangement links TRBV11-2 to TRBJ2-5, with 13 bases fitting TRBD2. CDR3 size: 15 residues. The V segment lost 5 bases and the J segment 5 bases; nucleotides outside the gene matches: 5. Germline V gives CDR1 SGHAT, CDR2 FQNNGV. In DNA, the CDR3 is TGTGCCAGCAGCAGACGGACTAGCGGGAGTGAGACCCAGTACTTC. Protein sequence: CASSRRTSGSETQYF. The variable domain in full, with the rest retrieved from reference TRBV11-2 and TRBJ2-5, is EAGVAQSPRYKIIEKRQSVAFWCNPISGHATLYWYQQILGQGPKLLIQFQNNGVVDDSQLPKDRFSAERLKGVDSTLKIQPAKLEDSAVYLCASSRRTSGSETQYFGPGTRLLVL.

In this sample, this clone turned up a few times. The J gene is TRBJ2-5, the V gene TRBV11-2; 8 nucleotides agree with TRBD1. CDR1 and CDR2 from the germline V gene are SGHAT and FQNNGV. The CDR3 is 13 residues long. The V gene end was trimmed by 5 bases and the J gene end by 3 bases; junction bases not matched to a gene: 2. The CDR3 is CASSTDREETQYF. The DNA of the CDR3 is TGTGCCAGCAGCACGGACAGGGAAGAGACCCAGTACTTC.

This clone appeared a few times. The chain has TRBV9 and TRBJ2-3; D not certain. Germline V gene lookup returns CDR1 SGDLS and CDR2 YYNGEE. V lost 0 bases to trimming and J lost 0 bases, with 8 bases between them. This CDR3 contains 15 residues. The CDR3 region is CASSVGTLSTDTQYF. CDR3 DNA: TGTGCCAGCAGCGTAGGTACGTTGAGCACAGATACGCAGTATTTT.

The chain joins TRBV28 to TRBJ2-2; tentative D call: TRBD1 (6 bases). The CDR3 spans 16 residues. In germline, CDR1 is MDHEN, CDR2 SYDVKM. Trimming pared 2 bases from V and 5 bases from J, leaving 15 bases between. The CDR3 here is CASSLPAAGETGELFF. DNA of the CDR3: TGTGCCAGCAGTTTACCCGCGGCAGGGGAGACCGGGGAGCTGTTTTTT.

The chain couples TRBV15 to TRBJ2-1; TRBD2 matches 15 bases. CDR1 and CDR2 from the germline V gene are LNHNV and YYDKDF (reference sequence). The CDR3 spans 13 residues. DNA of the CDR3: TGTGCGACGGGACTAGCGGGGGGCAATGAGCAGTTCTTC. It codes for CATGLAGGNEQFF. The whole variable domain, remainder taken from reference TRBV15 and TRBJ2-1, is DAMVIQNPRYQVTQFGKPVTLSCSQTLNHNVMYWYQQKSSQAPKLLFHYYDKDFNNEADTPDNFQSRRPNTSFCFLDIRSPGLGDTAMYLCATGLAGGNEQFFGPGTRLTVL.

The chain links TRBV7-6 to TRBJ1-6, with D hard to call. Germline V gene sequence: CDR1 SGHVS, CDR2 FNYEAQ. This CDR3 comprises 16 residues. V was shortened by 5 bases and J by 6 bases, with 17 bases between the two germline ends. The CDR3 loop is CASSPSSDGANSPLHF. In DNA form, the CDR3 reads TGTGCCAGCAGCCCGTCCTCAGATGGAGCTAATTCACCCCTCCACTTT.

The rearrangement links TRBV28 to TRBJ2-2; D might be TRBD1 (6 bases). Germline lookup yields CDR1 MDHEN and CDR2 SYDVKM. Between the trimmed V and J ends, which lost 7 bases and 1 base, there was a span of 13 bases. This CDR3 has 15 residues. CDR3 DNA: TGTGCCAGCACTCCTTCGGACAGGAACACCGGGGAGCTGTTTTTT. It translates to CASTPSDRNTGELFF.

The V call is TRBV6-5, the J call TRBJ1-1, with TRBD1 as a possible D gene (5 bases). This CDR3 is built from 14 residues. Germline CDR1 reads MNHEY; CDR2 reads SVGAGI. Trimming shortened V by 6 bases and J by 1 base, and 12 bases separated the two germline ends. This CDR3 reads CASRKRTTNTEAFF. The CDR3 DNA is TGTGCCAGCAGAAAAAGGACAACGAACACTGAAGCTTTCTTT.

CDR3 DNA: TGTGCCAGTAGGGGAATGATGAACACTGAAGCTTTCTTT. It specifies CASRGMMNTEAFF. The chain employs TRBV19 and TRBJ1-1; D not certain. The CDR3 totals 13 residues. V lost 6 bases and J lost 0, with 8 bases in between. Looked up from germline, CDR1 is LNHDA and CDR2 is SQIVND (reference sequence).

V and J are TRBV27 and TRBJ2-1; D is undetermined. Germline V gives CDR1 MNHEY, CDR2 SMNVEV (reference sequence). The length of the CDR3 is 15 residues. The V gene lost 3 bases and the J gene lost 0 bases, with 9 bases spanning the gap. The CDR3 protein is CASSFRRASYNEQFF. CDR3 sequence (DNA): TGTGCCAGCAGTTTCAGAAGGGCCTCCTACAATGAGCAGTTCTTC.

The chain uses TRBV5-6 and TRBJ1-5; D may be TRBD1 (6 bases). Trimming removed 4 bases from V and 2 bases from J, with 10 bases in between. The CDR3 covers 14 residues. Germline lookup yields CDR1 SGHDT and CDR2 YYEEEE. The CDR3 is CASSGGYGNQPQHF. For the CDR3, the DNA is TGTGCCAGCAGCGGGGGCTACGGCAATCAGCCCCAGCATTTT.